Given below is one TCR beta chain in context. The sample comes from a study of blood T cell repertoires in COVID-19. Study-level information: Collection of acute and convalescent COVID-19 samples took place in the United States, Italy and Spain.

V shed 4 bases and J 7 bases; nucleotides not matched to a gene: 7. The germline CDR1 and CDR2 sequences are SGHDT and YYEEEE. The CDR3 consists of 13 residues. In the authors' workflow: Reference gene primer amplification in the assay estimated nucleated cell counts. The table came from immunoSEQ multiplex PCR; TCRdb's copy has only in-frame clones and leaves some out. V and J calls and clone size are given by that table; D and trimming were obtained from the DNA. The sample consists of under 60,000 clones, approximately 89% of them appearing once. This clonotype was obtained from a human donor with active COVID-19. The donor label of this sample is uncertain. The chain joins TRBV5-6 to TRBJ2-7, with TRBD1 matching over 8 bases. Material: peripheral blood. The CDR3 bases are TGTGCCAGCAGCCGGACAGGGCATGGAGAGCAGTACTTC. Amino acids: CASSRTGHGEQYF.